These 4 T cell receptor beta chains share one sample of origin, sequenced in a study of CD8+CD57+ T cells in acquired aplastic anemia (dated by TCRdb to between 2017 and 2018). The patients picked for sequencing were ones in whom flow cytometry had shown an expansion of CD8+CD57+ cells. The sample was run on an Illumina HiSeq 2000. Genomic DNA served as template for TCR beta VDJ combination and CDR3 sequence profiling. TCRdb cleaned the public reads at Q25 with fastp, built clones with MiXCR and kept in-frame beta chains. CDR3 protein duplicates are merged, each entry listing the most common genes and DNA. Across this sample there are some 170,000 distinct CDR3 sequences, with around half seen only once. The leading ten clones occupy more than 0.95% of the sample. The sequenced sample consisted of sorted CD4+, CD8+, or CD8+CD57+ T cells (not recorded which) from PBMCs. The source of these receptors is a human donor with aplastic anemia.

CDR3 amino acids: CASSFTGRETQYF. CDR3 coding DNA: TGTGCCAGCAGCTTCACAGGGAGAGAGACCCAGTACTTC. The chain has TRBV13 and TRBJ2-5; weak D call: TRBD1 (6 bases). Germline values: CDR1 PRHDT, CDR2 FYEKMQ (reference sequence). This CDR3 spans 13 amino acids. V shed 3 bases and J shed 4 bases, with 9 bases lying between them. Complete variable domain (other parts from reference TRBV13 and TRBJ2-5): AAGVIQSPRHLIKEKRETATLKCYPIPRHDTVYWYQQGPGQDPQFLISFYEKMQSDKGSIPDRFSAQQFSDYHSELNMSSLELGDSALYFCASSFTGRETQYFGPGTRLLVL.

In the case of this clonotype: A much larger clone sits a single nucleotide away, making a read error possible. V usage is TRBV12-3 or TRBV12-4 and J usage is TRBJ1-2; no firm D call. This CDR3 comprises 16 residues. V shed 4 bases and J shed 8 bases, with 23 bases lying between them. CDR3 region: CASSSSRTARREGYTF. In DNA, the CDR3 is TGTGCCAGCAGTTCAAGCAGGACCGCACGAAGAGAAGGCTACACCTTC.

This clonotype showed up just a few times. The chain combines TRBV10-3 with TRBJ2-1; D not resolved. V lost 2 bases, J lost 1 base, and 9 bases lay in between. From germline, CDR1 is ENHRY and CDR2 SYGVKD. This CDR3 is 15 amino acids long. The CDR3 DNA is TGTGCCATCAGTGAGCAAGCGTCGTCCTACAATGAGCAGTTCTTC. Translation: CAISEQASSYNEQFF.

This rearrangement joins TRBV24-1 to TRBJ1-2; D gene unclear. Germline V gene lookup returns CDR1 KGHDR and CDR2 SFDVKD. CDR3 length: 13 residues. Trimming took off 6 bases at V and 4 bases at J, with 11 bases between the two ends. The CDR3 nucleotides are TGTGCCACCAGTAAGGGAGCGAGCTATGGCTACACCTTC. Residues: CATSKGASYGYTF.